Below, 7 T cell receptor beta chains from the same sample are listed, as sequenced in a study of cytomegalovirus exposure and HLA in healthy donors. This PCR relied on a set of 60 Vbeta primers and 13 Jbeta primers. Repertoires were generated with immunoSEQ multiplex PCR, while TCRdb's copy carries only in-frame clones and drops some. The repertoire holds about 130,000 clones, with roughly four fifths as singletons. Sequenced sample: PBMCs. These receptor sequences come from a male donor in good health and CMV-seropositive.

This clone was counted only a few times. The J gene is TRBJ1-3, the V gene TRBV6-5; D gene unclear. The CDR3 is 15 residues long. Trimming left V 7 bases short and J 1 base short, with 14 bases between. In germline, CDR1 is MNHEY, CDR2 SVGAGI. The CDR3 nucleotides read TGTGCCAGCATCTCGGCCCCGCGGTCTGGAAACACCATATATTTT. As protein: CASISAPRSGNTIYF.

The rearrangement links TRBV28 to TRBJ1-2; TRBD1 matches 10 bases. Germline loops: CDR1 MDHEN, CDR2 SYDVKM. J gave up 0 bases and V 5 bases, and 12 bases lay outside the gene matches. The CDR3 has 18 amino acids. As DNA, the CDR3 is TGTGCCAGCAGTACGCGGACAGGGGGGGTTCCCTCTAACTATGGCTACACCTTC. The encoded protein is CASSTRTGGVPSNYGYTF.

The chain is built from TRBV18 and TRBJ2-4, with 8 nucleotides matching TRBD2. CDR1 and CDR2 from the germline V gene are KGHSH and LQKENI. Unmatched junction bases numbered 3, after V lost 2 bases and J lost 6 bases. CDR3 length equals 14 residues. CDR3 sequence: CASSPGLAPNIQYF. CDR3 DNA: TGTGCCAGCTCACCAGGACTAGCCCCAAACATTCAGTACTTC.

As DNA, the CDR3 is TGCGCCAGCAGTGCTAGCGGGAGACTCTCCTACGAGCAGTACTTC. Protein product: CASSASGRLSYEQYF. V gene TRBV10-1 combines with J gene TRBJ2-7; 10 bases map to TRBD2. V lost 4 bases, J lost 0 bases, and 3 bases stayed unmatched. Germline CDR1 is WNHNN and CDR2 is SYGVQD (reference sequence). The CDR3 consists of 15 residues.

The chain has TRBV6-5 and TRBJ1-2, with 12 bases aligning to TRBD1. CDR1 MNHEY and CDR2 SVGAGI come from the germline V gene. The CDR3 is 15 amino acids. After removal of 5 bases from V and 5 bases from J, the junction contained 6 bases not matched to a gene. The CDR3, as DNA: TGTGCCAGCAGTCAAGGGACAGGGGGCCAATATGGCTACACCTTC. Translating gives CASSQGTGGQYGYTF.

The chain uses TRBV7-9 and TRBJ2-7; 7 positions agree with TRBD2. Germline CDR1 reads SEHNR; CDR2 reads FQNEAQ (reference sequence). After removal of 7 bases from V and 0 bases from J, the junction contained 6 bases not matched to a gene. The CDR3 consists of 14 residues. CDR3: CASTLTSDSYEQYF. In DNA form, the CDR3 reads TGTGCCAGCACCCTAACTAGCGACTCCTACGAGCAGTACTTC.

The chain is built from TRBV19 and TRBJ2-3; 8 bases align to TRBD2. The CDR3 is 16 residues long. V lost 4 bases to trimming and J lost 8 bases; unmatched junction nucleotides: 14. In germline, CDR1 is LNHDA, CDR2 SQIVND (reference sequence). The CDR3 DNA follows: TGTGCCAGTAGTAGGGAATATAGCGGGATCCTTGGTACGCAGTATTTT. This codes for CASSREYSGILGTQYF.